A selection of T cell receptor beta chains follows, all from one sample in a study of blood T cell repertoires in COVID-19. The protocol was immunoSEQ multiplex PCR, while the TCRdb copy is restricted to in-frame clones and leaves out a portion. The sample has 200,000 to 250,000 clones, roughly nine tenths seen once. The sample consisted of peripheral blood. These receptors all come from a man aged 25 to 45 with acute or convalescent COVID-19. Each CDR3 is given with its conserved first and last residue. Clone size is given for some rows only: seen once, a few or many times, or a class if the clone is expanded.

j_call: TRBJ2-2; cdr3_length: 13; clone_size: NA; v_call: TRBV14; cdr3_aa: CASSQQFTGELFF
j_call: TRBJ1-2; cdr3_length: 13; clone_size: NA; v_call: TRBV12-5; cdr3_aa: CASAMGEGYGYTF
j_call: TRBJ2-3; cdr3_length: 14; clone_size: NA; v_call: TRBV7-3; cdr3_aa: CASSPGQVTDTQYF
j_call: TRBJ1-6; cdr3_length: 19; clone_size: NA; v_call: TRBV6-1; cdr3_aa: CASSATYRGTIDTNSPLHF
j_call: TRBJ2-7; cdr3_length: 13; clone_size: NA; v_call: TRBV28; cdr3_aa: CASKVLAEYEQYF
j_call: TRBJ2-7; cdr3_length: 15; clone_size: NA; v_call: TRBV7-9; cdr3_aa: CASSVITLGRGEQYF
j_call: TRBJ1-2; cdr3_length: 17; clone_size: few; v_call: TRBV5-3; cdr3_aa: CARSCLPTITANYGYTF
j_call: TRBJ1-4; cdr3_length: 15; clone_size: once; v_call: TRBV5-8; cdr3_aa: CASSTWTGDGKKLFF
j_call: TRBJ1-5; cdr3_length: 19; clone_size: NA; v_call: TRBV28; cdr3_aa: CASSRGQATYLDSNQPQHF
j_call: TRBJ1-4; cdr3_length: 14; clone_size: NA; v_call: TRBV30; cdr3_aa: CAGIVDSGNEKLFF
j_call: TRBJ2-3; cdr3_length: 15; clone_size: NA; v_call: TRBV4-1; cdr3_aa: CASSRPSIGTDTQYF
j_call: TRBJ2-7; cdr3_length: 13; clone_size: NA; v_call: TRBV6-2/TRBV6-3; cdr3_aa: CASSVGTSGQPSF
j_call: TRBJ2-5; cdr3_length: 15; clone_size: NA; v_call: TRBV10-3; cdr3_aa: CAISSRGAVQETQYF
j_call: TRBJ2-7; cdr3_length: 15; clone_size: NA; v_call: TRBV6-5; cdr3_aa: CASSRTSGKVYEQYF
j_call: TRBJ1-6; cdr3_length: 13; clone_size: NA; v_call: TRBV5-1; cdr3_aa: CASSEDRGSPLHF
j_call: TRBJ1-2; cdr3_length: 15; clone_size: NA; v_call: TRBV15; cdr3_aa: CATSSFADSNYGYTF
j_call: TRBJ1-2; cdr3_length: 15; clone_size: NA; v_call: TRBV6-1; cdr3_aa: CAGSEGIQTVYGYTF
j_call: TRBJ1-5; cdr3_length: 12; clone_size: NA; v_call: TRBV6-5; cdr3_aa: CASQYSNQPQHF
j_call: TRBJ2-7; cdr3_length: 17; clone_size: NA; v_call: TRBV29-1; cdr3_aa: CSVEGGSDGTVAYEQYF
j_call: TRBJ2-1; cdr3_length: 19; clone_size: NA; v_call: TRBV7-8; cdr3_aa: CASSAQSGTSGSSYNEQFF
j_call: TRBJ2-5; cdr3_length: 18; clone_size: NA; v_call: TRBV7-2; cdr3_aa: CASSLAPSGGPYQETQYF
j_call: TRBJ1-1; cdr3_length: 12; clone_size: NA; v_call: TRBV7-9; cdr3_aa: CASSLARDEAFF
j_call: TRBJ2-7; cdr3_length: 14; clone_size: NA; v_call: TRBV6-6; cdr3_aa: CASSYSGTSYEQYF
j_call: TRBJ1-1; cdr3_length: 14; clone_size: NA; v_call: TRBV4-1; cdr3_aa: CASSQAGGGTEAFF
j_call: TRBJ2-5; cdr3_length: 17; clone_size: NA; v_call: TRBV3-1/TRBV3-2; cdr3_aa: CASSQVSSGSWGETQYF
j_call: TRBJ1-3; cdr3_length: 15; clone_size: NA; v_call: TRBV5-1; cdr3_aa: CASSLVQGAGNTIYF